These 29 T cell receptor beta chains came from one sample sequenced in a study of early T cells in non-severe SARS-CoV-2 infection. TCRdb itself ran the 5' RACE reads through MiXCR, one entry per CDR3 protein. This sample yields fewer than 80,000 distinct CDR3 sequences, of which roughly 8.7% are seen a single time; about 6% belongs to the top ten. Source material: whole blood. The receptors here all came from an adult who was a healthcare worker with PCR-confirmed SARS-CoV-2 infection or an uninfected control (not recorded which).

The CDR3 here is CASSTEGRSPLHF. The CDR3 nucleotides read TGTGCCAGCAGCACAGAGGGCCGTTCACCCCTCCACTTT. The J gene is TRBJ1-6, the V gene TRBV7-9; D unclear. V lost 5 bases to trimming and J lost 9 bases, with 11 bases between them. CDR3 length: 13 amino acids. Looked up from germline, CDR1 is SEHNR and CDR2 is FQNEAQ (reference sequence).

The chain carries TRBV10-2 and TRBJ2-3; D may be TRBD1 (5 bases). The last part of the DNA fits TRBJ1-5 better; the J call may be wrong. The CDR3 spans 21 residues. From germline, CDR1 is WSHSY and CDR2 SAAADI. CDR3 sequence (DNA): TGCGCCAGCAGCCCCCGTCCGGGACTAGCGGGATTTGAGACGGGCACAGATACGCAGCATTTT. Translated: CASSPRPGLAGFETGTDTQHF.

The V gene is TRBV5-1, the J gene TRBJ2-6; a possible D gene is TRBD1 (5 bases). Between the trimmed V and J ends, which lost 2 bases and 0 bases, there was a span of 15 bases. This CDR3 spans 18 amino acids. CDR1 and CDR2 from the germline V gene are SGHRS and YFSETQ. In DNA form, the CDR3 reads TGCGCCAGCAGCTTCCGGAAAGGGGTTGGCTCTGGGGCCAACGTCCTGACTTTC. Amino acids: CASSFRKGVGSGANVLTF.

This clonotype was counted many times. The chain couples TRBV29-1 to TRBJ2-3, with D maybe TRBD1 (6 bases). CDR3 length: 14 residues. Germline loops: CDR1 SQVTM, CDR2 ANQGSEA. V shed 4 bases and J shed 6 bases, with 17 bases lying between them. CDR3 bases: TGCAGCGTTGTACAGGGAGCTTTTGTGGATACGCAGTATTTT. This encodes CSVVQGAFVDTQYF.

CDR3 DNA: TGCGCCAGCAGAAAAGAAGGGACTAGCGACCCTGGGGCCAACGTCCTGACTTTC. This gives the protein CASRKEGTSDPGANVLTF. This sequence joins TRBV10-2 and TRBJ2-6, with 10 bases identical to TRBD2. The CDR3 sequence is 18 residues long. With V trimmed by 6 bases and J by 2 bases, 10 bases remained unmatched. Germline V CDR1 and CDR2: WSHSY, SAAADI.

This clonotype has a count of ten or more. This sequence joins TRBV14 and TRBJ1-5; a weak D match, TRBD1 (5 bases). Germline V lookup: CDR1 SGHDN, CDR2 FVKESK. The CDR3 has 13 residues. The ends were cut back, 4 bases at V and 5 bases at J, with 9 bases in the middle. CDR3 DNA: TGTGCCAGCAGCCTCAGCAGGGATCAGCCCCAGCATTTT. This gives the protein CASSLSRDQPQHF.

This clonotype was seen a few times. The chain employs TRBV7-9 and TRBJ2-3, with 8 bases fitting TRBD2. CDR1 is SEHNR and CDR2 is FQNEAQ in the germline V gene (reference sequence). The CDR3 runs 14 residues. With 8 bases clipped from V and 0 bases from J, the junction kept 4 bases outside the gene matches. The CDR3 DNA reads TGTGCCAGCCGAGCGGGAGCTAGCACAGATACGCAGTATTTT. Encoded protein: CASRAGASTDTQYF.

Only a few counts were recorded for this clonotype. The CDR3 DNA reads TGCAGTGCTAGAGGCAGGATCGGACTAGCGGGGGGCAATGAGCAGTTCTTC. Translation gives CSARGRIGLAGGNEQFF. This chain uses TRBV20-1 with TRBJ2-1; 14 bases are a match to TRBD2. CDR1 DFQATT and CDR2 SNEGSKA come from the germline V gene (reference sequence). J gave up 6 bases and V 1 base, and 8 bases lay outside the gene matches. The CDR3 is 17 amino acids.

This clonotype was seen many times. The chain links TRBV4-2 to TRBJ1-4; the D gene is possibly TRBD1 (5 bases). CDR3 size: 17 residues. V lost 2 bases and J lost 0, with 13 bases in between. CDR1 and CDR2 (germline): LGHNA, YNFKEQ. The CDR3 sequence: CASSQLRTGATNEKLFF. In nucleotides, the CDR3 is TGTGCCAGCAGCCAACTCAGAACAGGTGCAACTAATGAAAAACTGTTTTTT.

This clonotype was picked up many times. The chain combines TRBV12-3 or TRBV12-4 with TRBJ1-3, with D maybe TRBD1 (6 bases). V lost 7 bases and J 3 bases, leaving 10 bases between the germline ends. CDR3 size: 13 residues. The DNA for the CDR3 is TGTGCCAGCAAACGGGACATTGGAAACACCATATATTTT. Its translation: CASKRDIGNTIYF.

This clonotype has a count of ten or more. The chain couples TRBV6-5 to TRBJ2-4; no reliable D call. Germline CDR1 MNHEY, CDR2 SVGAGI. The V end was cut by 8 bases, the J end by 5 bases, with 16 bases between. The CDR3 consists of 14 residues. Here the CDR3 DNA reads TGTGCCAGCGGTCGGGCCCAGAGAGAAAACATTCAGTACTTC. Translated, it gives CASGRAQRENIQYF.

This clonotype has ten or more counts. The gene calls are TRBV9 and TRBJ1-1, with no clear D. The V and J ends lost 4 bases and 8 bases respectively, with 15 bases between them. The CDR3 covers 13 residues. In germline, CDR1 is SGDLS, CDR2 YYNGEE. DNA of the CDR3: TGTGCCAGCAGCACCCGTGGTAGATCAGAAGCTTTCTTT. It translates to CASSTRGRSEAFF.

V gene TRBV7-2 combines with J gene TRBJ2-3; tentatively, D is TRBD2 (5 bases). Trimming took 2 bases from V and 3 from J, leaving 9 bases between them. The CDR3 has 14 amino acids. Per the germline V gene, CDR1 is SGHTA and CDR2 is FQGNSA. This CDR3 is CASSLLTGTDTQYF. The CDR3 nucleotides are TGTGCCAGCAGCTTACTAACGGGAACAGATACGCAGTATTTT. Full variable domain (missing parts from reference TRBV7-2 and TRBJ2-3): GAGVSQSPSNKVTEKGKDVELRCDPISGHTALYWYRQSLGQGLEFLIYFQGNSAPDKSGLPSDRFSAERTGGSVSTLTIQRTQQEDSAVYLCASSLLTGTDTQYFGPGTRLTVL.

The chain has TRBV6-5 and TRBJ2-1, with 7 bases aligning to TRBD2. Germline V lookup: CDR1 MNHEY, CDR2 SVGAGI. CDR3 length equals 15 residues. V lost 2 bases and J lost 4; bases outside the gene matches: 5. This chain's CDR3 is CASSYELAPYNEQFF. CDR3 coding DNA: TGTGCCAGCAGTTACGAACTAGCGCCGTACAATGAGCAGTTCTTC.

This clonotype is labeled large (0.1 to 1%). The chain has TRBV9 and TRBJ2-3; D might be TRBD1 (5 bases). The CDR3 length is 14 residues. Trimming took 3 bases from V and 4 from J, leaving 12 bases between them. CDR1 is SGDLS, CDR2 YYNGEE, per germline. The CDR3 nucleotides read TGTGCCAGCAGCGCCGGACAATTACCAGATACGCAGTATTTT. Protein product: CASSAGQLPDTQYF.

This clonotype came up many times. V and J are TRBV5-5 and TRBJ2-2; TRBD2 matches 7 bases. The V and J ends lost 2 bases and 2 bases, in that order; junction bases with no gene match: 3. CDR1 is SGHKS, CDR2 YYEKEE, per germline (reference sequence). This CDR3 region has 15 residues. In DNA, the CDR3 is TGTGCCAGCAGCTTCACGGGGGGTAACACCGGGGAGCTGTTTTTT. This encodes CASSFTGGNTGELFF. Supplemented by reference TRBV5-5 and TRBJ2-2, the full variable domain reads DAGVTQSPTHLIKTRGQQVTLRCSPISGHKSVSWYQQVLGQGPQFIFQYYEKEERGRGNFPDRFSARQFPNYSSELNVNALLLGDSALYLCASSFTGGNTGELFFGEGSRLTVL.

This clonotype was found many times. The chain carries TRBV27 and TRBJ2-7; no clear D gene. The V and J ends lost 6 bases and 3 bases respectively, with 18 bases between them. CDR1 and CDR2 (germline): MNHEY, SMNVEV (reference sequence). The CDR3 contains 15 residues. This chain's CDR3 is CASRSFQGPNYEQYF. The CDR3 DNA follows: TGTGCCAGCAGAAGTTTCCAAGGCCCAAACTACGAGCAGTACTTC.

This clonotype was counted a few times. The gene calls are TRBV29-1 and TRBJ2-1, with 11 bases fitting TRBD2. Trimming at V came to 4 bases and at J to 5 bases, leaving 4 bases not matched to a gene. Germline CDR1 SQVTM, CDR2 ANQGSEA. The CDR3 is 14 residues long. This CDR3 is CSVATSGRHNEQFF. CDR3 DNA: TGCAGCGTTGCCACTAGCGGGAGACACAATGAGCAGTTCTTC.

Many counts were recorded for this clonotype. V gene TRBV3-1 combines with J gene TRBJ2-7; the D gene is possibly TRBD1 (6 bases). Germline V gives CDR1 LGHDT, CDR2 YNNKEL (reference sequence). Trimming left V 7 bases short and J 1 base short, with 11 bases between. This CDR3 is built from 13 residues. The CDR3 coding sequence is TGTGCCAGCATAGGGGGAGCTTCCTACGAGCAGTACTTC. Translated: CASIGGASYEQYF.

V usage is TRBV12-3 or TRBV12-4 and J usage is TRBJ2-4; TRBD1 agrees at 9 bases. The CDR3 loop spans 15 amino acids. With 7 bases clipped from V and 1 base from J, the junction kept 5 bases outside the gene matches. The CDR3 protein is CASTGQGTAKNIQYF. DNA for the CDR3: TGTGCCAGCACCGGACAGGGGACCGCCAAAAACATTCAGTACTTC.

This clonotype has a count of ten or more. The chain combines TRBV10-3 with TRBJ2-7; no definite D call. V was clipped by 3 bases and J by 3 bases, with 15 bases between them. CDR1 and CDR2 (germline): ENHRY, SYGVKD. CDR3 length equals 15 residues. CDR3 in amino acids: CAISDPQMGFYEQYF. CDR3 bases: TGTGCCATCAGTGACCCACAAATGGGGTTCTACGAGCAGTACTTC.

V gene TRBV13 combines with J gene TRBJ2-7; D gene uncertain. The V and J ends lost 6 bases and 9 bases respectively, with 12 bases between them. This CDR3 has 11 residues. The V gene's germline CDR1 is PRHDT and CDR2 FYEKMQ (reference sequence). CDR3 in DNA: TGTGCCAGCAGTCAAGGAACGGCGCAGTACTTC. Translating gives CASSQGTAQYF.

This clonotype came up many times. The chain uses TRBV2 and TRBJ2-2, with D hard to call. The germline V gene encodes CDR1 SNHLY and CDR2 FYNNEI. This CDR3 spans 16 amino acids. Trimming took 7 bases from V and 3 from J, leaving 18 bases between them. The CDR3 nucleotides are TGTGCCAGCACGCTTCTGGGCAGGCCGGACACCGGGGAGCTGTTTTTT. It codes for CASTLLGRPDTGELFF.

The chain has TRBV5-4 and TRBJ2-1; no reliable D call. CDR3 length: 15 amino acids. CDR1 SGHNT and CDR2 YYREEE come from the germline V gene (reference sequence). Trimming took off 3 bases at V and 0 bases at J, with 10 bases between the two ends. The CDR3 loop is CASSSDRSSYNEQFF. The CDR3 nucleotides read TGTGCCAGCAGCTCGGACCGAAGCTCCTACAATGAGCAGTTCTTC.

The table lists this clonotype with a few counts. The CDR3 is CASSYLAASGRAGEQFF. CDR3 nucleotide sequence: TGTGCCAGCAGTTACCTCGCTGCTAGCGGGAGGGCCGGTGAGCAGTTCTTC. V is TRBV6-2 or TRBV6-3 and J is TRBJ2-1, with 12 bases aligning to TRBD2. The ends lost 2 bases at V and 9 bases at J; junction bases unmatched: 11. The CDR3 spans 17 residues. Per germline, CDR1 MNHEY and CDR2 SVGEGT.

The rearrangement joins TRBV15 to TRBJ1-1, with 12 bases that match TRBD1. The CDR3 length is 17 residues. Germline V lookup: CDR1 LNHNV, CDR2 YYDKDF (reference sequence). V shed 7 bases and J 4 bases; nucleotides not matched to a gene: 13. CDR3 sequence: CATIPNPGQGARTEAFF. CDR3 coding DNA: TGTGCCACCATCCCGAATCCGGGACAGGGGGCACGCACTGAAGCTTTCTTT.

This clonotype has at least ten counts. CDR3 bases: TGCGCCAGCAGCTTACGCGAAGGGAGACTAGAGGACAATGAGCAGTTCTTC. As protein: CASSLREGRLEDNEQFF. The rearrangement uses TRBV5-1 and TRBJ2-1, with D possibly being TRBD2 (6 bases). Germline CDR1 and CDR2: SGHRS and YFSETQ. V gave up 2 bases and J gave up 5 bases, with 20 bases separating them. The CDR3 is 17 amino acids.

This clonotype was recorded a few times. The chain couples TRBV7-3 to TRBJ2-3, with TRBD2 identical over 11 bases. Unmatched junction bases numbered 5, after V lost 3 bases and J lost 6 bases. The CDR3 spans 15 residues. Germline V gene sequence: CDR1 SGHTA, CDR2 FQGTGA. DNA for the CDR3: TGTGCCAGCAGCTTCTTAGCGGGAGGGCCGGATACGCAGTATTTT. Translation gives CASSFLAGGPDTQYF.

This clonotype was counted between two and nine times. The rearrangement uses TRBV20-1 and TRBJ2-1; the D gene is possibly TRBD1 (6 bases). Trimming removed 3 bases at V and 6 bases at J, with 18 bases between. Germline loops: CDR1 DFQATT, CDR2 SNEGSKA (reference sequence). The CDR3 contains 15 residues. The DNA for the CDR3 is TGCAGTGCTAGCCAGGGGTCCCGGGGCGCCAATGAGCAGTTCTTC. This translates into CSASQGSRGANEQFF.